This T cell receptor beta chain emerged from a study of shared clonotypes between healthy human individuals. General study results and limits: Shared clonotypes across all four donors exceeded non-shared ones in generation probability.

The CDR3 sequence is 13 residues long. J gave up 6 bases and V 7 bases, and 7 bases lay outside the gene matches. Germline CDR1 is MNHEY and CDR2 is SMNVEV (reference sequence). Deep-level assay runs were performed. Investigators spread the genomic DNA of each subset evenly over several immunoSEQ plates. Using immunoSEQ multiplex PCR, the repertoire was profiled, and TCRdb retains in-frame clones only, with some absent. The sample shows 2 million to 2.5 million clones, 90% to 96% of them seen only once. Worth noting for this clone: What it binds is unknown.

This TCR came from a man aged 18 to 35 in good health. The chain has TRBV27 and TRBJ2-7; 9 bases map to TRBD1. Sequenced: naive CD4+ T cells sorted from blood. The subset: CD45RA+ positively selected. CDR3 residues: CASTAGQGGEQYF. The CDR3, as DNA: TGTGCCAGCACCGCGGGACAGGGTGGCGAGCAGTACTTC.